This TCR beta chain is from a study of somatic mutations in cytotoxic T cells in rheumatoid arthritis. Repertoires were generated with immunoSEQ multiplex PCR, while TCRdb's copy carries only in-frame clones and drops some. The top ten hold approximately 40% of the sample, which has around 6,400 clones, around 68% seen once. The count of this clone is one. Its antigen is unidentified. The study, taken as a whole, reports: Age-matched healthy controls and rheumatoid arthritis patients had CD8+ T-cell clonality that did not differ significantly.

With V trimmed by 4 bases and J by 4 bases, 10 bases remained unmatched. The CDR3 extends over 16 amino acids. The germline V gene has CDR1 MNHEY and CDR2 SMNVEV (reference sequence). Positive magnetic bead selection, which isolated the CD4+ and CD8+ cells, was followed by a flow cytometry check of purity. The receptor's source is a woman aged 45-60 years in good health. The chain couples TRBV27 to TRBJ1-2; TRBD1 agrees at 9 bases. The sample consisted of CD8+ T cells sorted from blood. The CDR3 sequence: CASSSLSGTGSYGYTF. The DNA of the CDR3 is TGTGCCAGCAGTTCTCTCTCCGGGACAGGGTCCTATGGCTACACCTTC.